This is a list of T cell receptor beta chains from one sample in a study of long-term antiretroviral therapy in people with HIV. Data came from immunoSEQ multiplex PCR; TCRdb stores just in-frame clones and leaves some out. The sample includes tens of thousands of clones, about 95% of them seen just once. Sequencing used unsorted PBMCs, obtained 6.3 years after starting antiretroviral therapy. The source of these receptors is a man aged 30-40 years with HIV. Both conserved end residues are part of each CDR3. A D gene is named only where the DNA matches it firmly. For some rows the clone size is stated as once, few or many, or as a class when expanded; others skip it.

d_gene	len	j_gene	v_gene	abundance	CDR3aa	CDR3nt
TRBD2	15	TRBJ2-7	TRBV25-1	few	CASSGGLAGAGEQYF	TGTGCCAGCAGTGGGGGGCTAGCGGGAGCGGGCGAGCAGTACTTC
TRBD1	22	TRBJ2-3	TRBV18	.	CASSLLMGSRDSSLSSTDTQYF	TGTGCCAGCTCACTTCTTATGGGATCTCGGGACAGTTCCTTATCTAGCACAGATACGCAGTATTTT
TRBD1	15	TRBJ1-2	TRBV4-1	.	CASSQGTGANYGYTF	TGCGCCAGCAGCCAAGGGACAGGAGCTAACTATGGCTACACCTTC
.	14	TRBJ1-5	TRBV18	.	CASSQAGGNQPQHF	TGTGCCAGCTCCCAGGCCGGGGGGAATCAGCCCCAGCATTTT
.	13	TRBJ1-4	TRBV5-6	.	CASSLVGEEKLFF	TGTGCCAGCAGCTTGGTAGGGGAAGAAAAACTGTTTTTT
.	14	TRBJ1-1	TRBV18	once	CASSPPQGRAEAFF	TGTGCCAGCTCACCACCCCAGGGGCGGGCTGAAGCTTTCTTT
TRBD1	15	TRBJ2-3	TRBV27	.	CASKSGTGGRDTQYF	TGTGCCAGCAAATCCGGGACAGGGGGAAGAGATACGCAGTATTTT
TRBD2	13	TRBJ2-2	TRBV2	.	CASGLAGPGELFF	TGTGCCAGCGGACTAGCGGGTCCCGGGGAGCTGTTTTTT
.	16	TRBJ2-2	TRBV5-1	.	CASSLAVTANTGELFF	TGCGCCAGCAGCTTGGCAGTGACGGCGAACACCGGGGAGCTGTTTTTT
.	14	TRBJ2-7	TRBV5-1	once	CASSRGPNSYEQYF	TGCGCCAGCAGTCGGGGCCCCAACTCCTACGAGCAGTACTTC
.	15	TRBJ2-1	TRBV7-6	.	CASSLAGGTLNEQFF	TGTGCCAGCAGCTTAGCGGGCGGCACCCTCAATGAGCAGTTCTTC
TRBD1	16	TRBJ1-5	TRBV30	.	CAWSVRDSQNNQPQHF	TGTGCCTGGAGTGTACGGGACAGCCAAAACAATCAGCCCCAGCATTTT
TRBD1	13	TRBJ1-1	TRBV9	.	CAGGQGLNTEAFF	TGTGCCGGAGGACAGGGGTTGAACACTGAAGCTTTCTTT
.	15	TRBJ1-5	TRBV21-1	.	CASSKVGVPGQPQHF	TGTGCCAGCAGCAAAGTAGGGGTTCCAGGACAGCCCCAGCATTTT
TRBD2	15	TRBJ2-1	TRBV6-4	.	CASSGVAGAGNEQFF	TGTGCCAGCAGCGGAGTAGCGGGGGCGGGCAATGAGCAGTTCTTC
.	14	TRBJ2-3	TRBV19	.	CATSPGRLTDTQYF	TGTGCCACCTCACCGGGACGGCTCACAGATACGCAGTATTTT
.	13	TRBJ2-3	TRBV5-4	.	CASSVTGTDTQYF	TGTGCCAGCAGCGTAACAGGCACAGATACGCAGTATTTT
TRBD1	17	TRBJ1-2	TRBV2	.	CASTEDRLPRLGGGYTF	TGTGCCAGCACCGAGGACAGGCTTCCCCGCCTGGGGGGGGGCTACACCTTC
.	15	TRBJ1-1	TRBV7-9	.	CASSLLAGAATEAFF	TGTGCCAGCAGCTTATTGGCAGGGGCTGCCACTGAAGCTTTCTTT
.	14	TRBJ2-7	TRBV27	.	CASSPVDSAYEQYF	TGTGCCAGCAGTCCCGTGGACTCGGCCTACGAGCAGTACTTC
TRBD1	15	TRBJ1-1	TRBV7-9	.	CASSFPDRGHPEAFF	TGTGCCAGCAGCTTCCCGGACAGGGGGCACCCTGAAGCTTTCTTT
TRBD1	17	TRBJ2-1	TRBV9	.	CASSVRDRGFIDNEQFF	TGTGCCAGCAGCGTTAGGGACAGGGGATTTATCGACAATGAGCAGTTCTTC
.	13	TRBJ1-1	TRBV28	.	CASITVMNTEAFF	TGTGCCAGCATCACGGTTATGAACACTGAAGCTTTCTTT
.	16	TRBJ1-5	TRBV30	.	CAWSVHTGSSNQPQHF	TGTGCCTGGAGTGTACATACAGGGAGTAGCAATCAGCCCCAGCATTTT
.	13	TRBJ1-1	TRBV7-2	.	CASSETGGAEAFF	TGTGCCAGCAGCGAGACGGGGGGCGCTGAAGCTTTCTTT
TRBD1	15	TRBJ1-3	TRBV5-6	.	CASSLVTGGPLTIYF	TGTGCCAGCAGCTTGGTCACAGGGGGGCCCCTCACCATATATTTT
.	13	TRBJ1-4	TRBV4-1	.	CASSQGGGEKLFF	TGCGCCAGCAGCCAGGGTGGTGGGGAAAAACTGTTTTTT
.	13	TRBJ1-2	TRBV9	.	CASSVGPQDGYTF	TGTGCCAGCAGCGTAGGCCCTCAGGATGGCTACACCTTC
TRBD1	12	TRBJ2-7	TRBV6-5	.	CASSSGQGRQYF	TGTGCCAGCAGCTCGGGACAGGGTCGGCAGTACTTC
.	16	TRBJ2-2	TRBV19	.	CASSRGAYANTGELFF	TGTGCCAGTAGTAGGGGTGCATACGCGAACACCGGGGAGCTGTTTTTT
TRBD2	14	TRBJ2-5	TRBV15	.	CATTGTSGEETQYF	TGTGCCACCACCGGGACTAGCGGAGAAGAGACCCAGTACTTC
TRBD2	16	TRBJ2-5	TRBV4-1	.	CASSRALAGGEETQYF	TGCGCCAGCAGCCGAGCACTAGCGGGGGGGGAAGAGACCCAGTACTTC
.	14	TRBJ2-7	TRBV7-6	once	CASSLDAASYEQYF	TGTGCCAGCAGCTTAGATGCGGCCTCCTACGAGCAGTACTTC
.	16	TRBJ1-3	TRBV5-1	.	CASSLGPRGSGNTIYF	TGCGCCAGCAGCTTGGGTCCCAGGGGATCAGGAAACACCATATATTTT
.	14	TRBJ1-2	TRBV28	.	CASSPGTYLDGYTF	TGTGCCAGCAGTCCCGGGACATACCTTGATGGCTACACCTTC
TRBD1	14	TRBJ1-1	TRBV5-8	.	CASSSGQRGTEAFF	TGTGCCAGCAGCTCGGGACAGCGGGGAACTGAAGCTTTCTTT
.	13	TRBJ2-7	TRBV6-5	.	CASSYGPLYEQYF	TGTGCCAGCAGTTACGGCCCTCTCTACGAGCAGTACTTC
TRBD1	15	TRBJ2-1	TRBV28	.	CASSRTGGTHNEQFF	TGTGCCAGCAGCCGGACAGGGGGGACACACAATGAGCAGTTCTTC
.	18	TRBJ2-7	TRBV10-1	.	CASSEVPRGTYSSYEQYF	TGCGCCAGCAGTGAGGTCCCCAGGGGCACTTACAGCTCCTACGAGCAGTACTTC
TRBD2	13	TRBJ2-7	TRBV11-2	.	CASSAGTSGKQYF	TGTGCCAGCAGCGCCGGGACTAGCGGCAAGCAGTACTTC
.	15	TRBJ1-3	TRBV6-5	.	CASRYSTSSGNTIYF	TGTGCCAGCAGATATTCAACCAGCTCTGGAAACACCATATATTTT
.	12	TRBJ1-2	TRBV30	once	CAWSEGNYGYTF	TGTGCCTGGAGTGAGGGTAACTATGGCTACACCTTC
TRBD1	15	TRBJ1-5	TRBV2	.	CASSGRGISNQPQHF	TGTGCCAGCAGTGGCAGGGGGATTAGCAATCAGCCCCAGCATTTT
TRBD1	15	TRBJ2-2	TRBV15	.	CATRSRTGNTGELFF	TGTGCCACCAGGTCCAGGACAGGGAACACCGGGGAGCTGTTTTTT
TRBD1	13	TRBJ1-2	TRBV10-2	.	CASTGGTVYGYTF	TGCGCCAGCACCGGAGGGACAGTCTATGGCTACACCTTC